This TCR beta chain is from a study of blood T cells in healthy people across ages. Peripheral blood from each donor was collected in a volume of approximately 9.5 milliliters. Primers used in a second PCR of about 7 to 12 cycles were a sample-barcoded 5' primer and a J-beta primer mix. A template-switch adaptor containing 12 random nucleotides labeled each cDNA molecule. MiXCR, run by TCRdb on the 5' RACE reads, gives a single entry per CDR3 protein. Counted here are 780,000 or so distinct CDR3 sequences, approximately 25% occurring once; the ten biggest clones make up approximately 4%. This clonotype appeared a few times. Germline CDR1 reads SGHTA; CDR2 reads FQGTGA. V was shortened by 5 bases and J by 4 bases, with 15 bases between the two germline ends. CDR3 size: 15 residues. The sample was also reused in another study, on T cells of mothers and their children.

The sequencing input was blood. This chain joins TRBV7-3 and TRBJ2-1; the D call may be TRBD1 or TRBD2 (5 bases each). The sequence was obtained from a boy between 10 and 17 years old in good health. The CDR3 DNA is TGTGCCAGCAGCGTCGGGACGATGAATTACAATGAGCAGTTCTTC. Translation gives CASSVGTMNYNEQFF. Complete variable domain (other parts from reference TRBV7-3 and TRBJ2-1): GAGVSQTPSNKVTEKGKYVELRCDPISGHTALYWYRQSLGQGPEFLIYFQGTGAADDSGLPNDRFFAVRPEGSVSTLKIQRTERGDSAVYLCASSVGTMNYNEQFFGPGTRLTVL.